These T cell receptor beta chains were read from a single sample in a study of PD-1 blockade in classical Hodgkin lymphoma. This table comes from immunoSEQ multiplex PCR, and its TCRdb copy is limited to in-frame clones, with some not included. The data contain around 26,000 clones, 75% to 90% of them singletons. Sequencing used CD4+ T cells from blood, obtained before the fourth cycle of nivolumab. These receptors all stem from a human donor with classical Hodgkin lymphoma. CDR3s leave out the opening cysteine and the closing phenylalanine or tryptophan. Each record gives: J gene, V gene, CDR3 protein.

J: TRBJ2-7; V: TRBV7-3; CDR3: ASSSDPSAEQY
J: TRBJ2-2; V: TRBV7-8; CDR3: ASSAGGGGNTGELF
J: TRBJ2-5; V: TRBV6-9; CDR3: ASSYNGTARETQY
J: TRBJ1-6; V: TRBV19; CDR3: ASSAGQWTHSPLH
J: TRBJ1-2; V: TRBV9; CDR3: ASSSVLGQGESYGYT
J: TRBJ1-4; V: TRBV5-1; CDR3: ASSWPPNEKLF
J: TRBJ1-1; V: TRBV28; CDR3: ASSTPGQGTNTEAF
J: TRBJ1-1; V: TRBV6-5; CDR3: ASSYPGQGVLVAF
J: TRBJ2-1; V: TRBV19; CDR3: ASSLPGGGTNEQF
J: TRBJ2-5; V: TRBV7-8; CDR3: ASSFRQRGWGGMEETQY
J: TRBJ2-3; V: TRBV10-3; CDR3: AISAGLAGGADTQY
J: TRBJ1-2; V: TRBV29-1; CDR3: SVVDRGRDYGYT
J: TRBJ1-2; V: TRBV6-1; CDR3: ASSEALGKSNYGYT